Listed here is a single T cell receptor beta chain. Its binding antigen is unknown. No clone much larger than this one lies a single base away; base qualities are absent. The entry originates in a study of blood T cells in healthy people across ages (dated by TCRdb to about 2015). The study in broad terms: In model experiments, roughly one uniquely barcoded TCR beta cDNA molecule per two T cells was captured by template switching. To track age-related changes in TCR beta repertoire diversity, the study relied on deep sequencing normalized with unique cDNA molecular identifiers. The donors were divided into four age groups: young (average roughly 15 years), middle-aged (approximately 39), aged (roughly 60) and long-lived (about 80). To avoid experimental bias, donors of different ages were spread randomly across the sequencing lanes. Using the same blood draw, the study looked at two additional independent replicas of 1 million unique cDNA reads for two donors, one aged 18 to 30 and the other aged 80 or older. Study-wide findings and limitations: Estimates of total diversity based on one million sequenced T cells were considered lower bounds and underestimates. The CMV infection status of donors was not known, potentially confounding age-related changes in expanded clonotypes. As age increased, observed TCR beta diversity per million T cells dropped in a roughly linear way, and a significant reduction was already evident by age 40. The long-lived group showed more naive CD4+ T cells, fewer expanded clones and increased TCR diversity than the aged group, suggesting age selection. Since profiling was done on bulk unsorted PBMCs, naive and antigen-experienced compartments could not be conclusively compared. There was a strong correlation between observed TCR beta diversity and the percentage of naive T cells measured by flow cytometry.

Receptors were amplified or captured by 5' RACE. These reads were obtained on an Illumina HiSeq 2500. A second PCR of roughly 7 to 12 cycles was performed with a sample-barcoded 5' primer and a J-beta primer mix. A unique molecular identifier was introduced onto each TCR beta cDNA molecule by a template-switch 5' adaptor carrying 12 random nucleotides. Each sample yielded at least 3 million CDR3-containing paired-end reads. First-strand cDNA was synthesized from all RNA with the Mint cDNA synthesis kit, primed by a TRBC-specific oligonucleotide. Following uracil-DNA glycosylase treatment, all cDNA underwent a first 18-cycle PCR with the universal primers M1SS and BC2_uni_R. Per the source publication's procedure: Each sample was normalized by randomly selecting 1 million high-quality reads, each carrying a distinct molecular identifier. Instead of being binned into consensus sequences, reads that shared molecular identifiers were thrown out. MiTCR, with a Q25 quality threshold and the strictest error-elimination algorithm, was used for CDR3 identification, clonotype clustering and error correction. A nonparametric unseen species model with Euler transformation was used to estimate lower-bound total TCR beta diversity. TCRdb ran its own pipeline on the public reads, namely fastp trimming at Q25 and MiXCR clone calling, and kept in-frame beta chains. Identical CDR3 proteins give one entry, which carries the most common genes and DNA. The V and J calls were determined by TCRdb, not by the authors. In all, the sample holds about 600,000 distinct CDR3 sequences, and 45% to 55% of those were seen once. Around 23% of the sample rests with the top ten.

CDR1 and CDR2 (LGHDT, YNNKEL) derive from the germline V gene (reference sequence). Spanning cysteine to phenylalanine, the CDR3 consists of 16 amino acids. The read is trimmed to its CDR3 DNA, 48 bases read in frame from base 1. Trimming takes 2 bases from V and 7 bases from J, and the germline ends sit 21 bases apart. Systemically healthy Caucasian individuals from Russia, 39 in total and aged roughly 6 to 95 years, were included as donors. Approximately 10 milliliters of peripheral blood were collected from each donor into EDTA-treated Vacutainer tubes. PBMCs were isolated by Ficoll-Paque density-gradient centrifugation, with at least 6.5 million obtained per sample. Trizol reagent was used to extract total RNA from the PBMCs, yielding at least 6 micrograms per sample. Naive CD45RAhigh/CD27high T cell percentages were measured by flow cytometry on a PBMC aliquot from every donor.

The receptor comes from a man at least 80 years old in good health. The sequencing sample was made of blood. The sequence links TRBV3-1 to TRBJ2-7; the D gene is possibly TRBD1 or TRBD2, with 5 bases matching each. The CDR3 reads CASSQKLQGAYNEQYF. The DNA sequence follows: TGTGCCAGCAGCCAAAAACTGCAGGGAGCCTACAATGAGCAGTACTTC.